Sequencing of this T cell receptor beta chain was carried out in a study of CD8+CD57+ T cells in acquired aplastic anemia (dated by TCRdb to 2016 to 2018). About the investigation overall: On average, sorted CD4+ and CD8+ cells yielded approximately 3 ug of extracted DNA, with a range of about 0.18 to 27.4 ug. A CD8+CD57+ expansion meant a frequency higher than the mean frequency seen in healthy subjects. What the study reported, not specific to this receptor: CD8+ Simpson's diversity did not differ significantly between patients and healthy controls (P=0.060). Around 30 CD8+ CDR3 sequences were found in both patients and controls but appeared to be highly expressed in patients and within the immunodominant clones of the patients.

Unmatched junction bases come to 5, with V trimmed by 4 bases and J by 0 bases. The CDR1 and CDR2 encoded by the germline V gene (reference sequence) are LNHNV and YYDKDF. Taken from cysteine to phenylalanine, the CDR3 has 15 residues. Only the CDR3 region is kept as DNA, spanning 45 bases read in frame from base 1. Genomic DNA was used as template for profiling of TCR beta VDJ combinations and CDR3 sequences. TCR repertoire sequencing was run on an Illumina HiSeq 2000. On the authors' methods: TRBV/TRBJ rearrangement plots, CDR3 size and DJ length profiles, and Simpson's diversity index were used to evaluate the repertoires. The immunodominant clone was defined as the most abundant DNA sequence in deep sequencing data. CDR3 amino acid sequences were checked for sharing between subjects and were compared against published repertoires and the VDJdb database. TCRdb reworked the public reads: Q25 trimming with fastp, MiXCR clone assembly, productive beta chains retained. CDR3 protein sequences are deduplicated, and each keeps its most common genes and DNA. V and J calls and clone size were set by TCRdb, not the authors. In this sample the table shows about 58,000 distinct CDR3 sequences, approximately 52% of which occur a single time. The top ten clones comprise 15% to 20% of the sample.

As to this clonotype: The antigen it binds to is not known. Qualities for individual bases were not recorded, and no much larger clone is one base off.

Expansion of CD8+CD57+ cells had been shown by flow cytometry in the patients chosen for sequencing. Every patient had a diagnosis of severe acquired aplastic anemia based on International Study of Aplastic Anemia and Agranulocytosis and Camitta criteria. Patients had received no therapy at the time of blood sampling. The study deep-sequenced TCR repertoires of sorted CD4+ and CD8+ blood T cells from severe aplastic anemia patients and healthy subjects. Patients were enrolled in the USA under clinicaltrials.gov protocols 00001620, 01623167, 00001397, 00071045, 00081523 and 00961064. Ficoll-Paque density gradient centrifugation was used to isolate peripheral blood mononuclear cells. Before DNA extraction, CD4+ and CD8+ T cells were sorted by FACS or by magnetic beads.

The chain was built from TRBV15 and TRBJ1-1; TRBD1 lines up with 7 middle nucleotides. The receptor was derived from a human donor with aplastic anemia. Sequenced input: sorted CD4+, CD8+, or CD8+CD57+ T cells (not recorded which) from PBMCs. The CDR3 corresponds to CATSKTGTVNTEAFF. The sequenced DNA is TGTGCCACCAGCAAAACCGGGACAGTGAACACTGAAGCTTTCTTT.